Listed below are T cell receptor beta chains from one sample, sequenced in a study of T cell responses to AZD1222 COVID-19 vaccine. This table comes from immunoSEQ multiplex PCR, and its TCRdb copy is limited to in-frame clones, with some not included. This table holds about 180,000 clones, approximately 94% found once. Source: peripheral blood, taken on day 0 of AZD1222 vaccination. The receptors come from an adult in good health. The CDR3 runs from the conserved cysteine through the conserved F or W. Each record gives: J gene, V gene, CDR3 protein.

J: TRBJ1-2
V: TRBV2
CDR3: CASSLEYGYTF

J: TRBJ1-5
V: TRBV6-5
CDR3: CASSRDSSRQPQHF

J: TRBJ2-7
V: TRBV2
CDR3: CASTPRGQTYEQYF

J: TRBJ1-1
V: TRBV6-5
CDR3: CASSYRMGGNTEAFF

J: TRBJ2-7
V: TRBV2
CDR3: CASTNSDTHYEQYF

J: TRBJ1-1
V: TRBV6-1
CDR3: CASSEASSSTEAFF

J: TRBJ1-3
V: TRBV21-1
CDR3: CASIQRESSGNTIYF

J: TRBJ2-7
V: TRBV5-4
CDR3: CASSPSGSYEQYF

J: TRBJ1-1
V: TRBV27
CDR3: CASSSREPGAGAFF

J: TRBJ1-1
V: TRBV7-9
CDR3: CATLQGSNTEAFF

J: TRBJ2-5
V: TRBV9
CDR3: CASSVNQGAQETQYF

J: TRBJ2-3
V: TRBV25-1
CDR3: CASSEYGGTSRGSDTQYF

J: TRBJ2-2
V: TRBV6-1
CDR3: CASSDQREIWSRGELFF

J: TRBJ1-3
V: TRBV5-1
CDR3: CASSSGLWGPHSGNTIYF

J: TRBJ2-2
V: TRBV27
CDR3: CASSPNTGELFF

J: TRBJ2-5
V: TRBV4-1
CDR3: CASSQGTLQETQYF

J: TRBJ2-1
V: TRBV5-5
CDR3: CASRLGLAGGVPSYNEQFF

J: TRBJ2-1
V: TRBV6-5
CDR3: CASSLLNRIYNEQFF

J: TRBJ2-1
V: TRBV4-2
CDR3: CASSHDLFIPYNEQFF

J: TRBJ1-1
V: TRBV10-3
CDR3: CAISEWVEGTEAFF

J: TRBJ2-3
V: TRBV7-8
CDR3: CASSFSFSTDTQYF

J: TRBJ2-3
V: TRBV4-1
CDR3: CASSQIGLAVKYF

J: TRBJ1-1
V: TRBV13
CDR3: CASSSIRQGNTEAFF

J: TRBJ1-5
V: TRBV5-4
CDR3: CASSLGGGDSNQPQHF

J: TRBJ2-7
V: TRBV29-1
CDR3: CSVGGGRAYEQYF

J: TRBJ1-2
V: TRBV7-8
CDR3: CASSLGRGSYGYTF

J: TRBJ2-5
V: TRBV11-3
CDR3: CASSLHSRGGETQYF

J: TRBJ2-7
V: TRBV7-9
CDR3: CASSPEVRNEQYF

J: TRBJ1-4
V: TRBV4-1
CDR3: CASSRDTGANEKLFF

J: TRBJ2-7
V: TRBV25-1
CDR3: CASRPRDGEQYF

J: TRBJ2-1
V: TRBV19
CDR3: CASSIIGGLGNEQFF

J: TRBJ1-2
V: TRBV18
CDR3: CASSPPTGAGYGYTF

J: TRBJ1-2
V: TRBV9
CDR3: CASSEASANYGYTF

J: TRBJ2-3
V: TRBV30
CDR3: CAWSPEAGTDTQYF

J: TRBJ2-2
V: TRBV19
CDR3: CASSIFPLAQNTGELFF

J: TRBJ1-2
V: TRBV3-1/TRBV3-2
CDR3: CASSQVGGDGYTF

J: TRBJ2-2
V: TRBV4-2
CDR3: CASSQDAARLNTGELFF

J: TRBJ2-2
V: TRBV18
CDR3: CASSPPGFGPPGELFF

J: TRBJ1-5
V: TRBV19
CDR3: CASSINTGTGNQPQHF

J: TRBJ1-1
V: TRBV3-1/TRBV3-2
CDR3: CASSQPQGALPTEAFF

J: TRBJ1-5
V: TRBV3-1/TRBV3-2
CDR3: CASSQDLRRGNQPQHF

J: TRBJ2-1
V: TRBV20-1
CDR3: CSASPTSSGMRNEQFF

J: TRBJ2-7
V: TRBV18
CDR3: CASSPPGQASYEQYF

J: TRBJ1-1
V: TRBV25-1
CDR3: CASSGGLYEAFF

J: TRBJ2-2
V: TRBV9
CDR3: CASSSITNTGELFF

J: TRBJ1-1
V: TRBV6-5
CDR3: CASKGPENTEAFF

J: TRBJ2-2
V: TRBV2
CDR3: CASSRDSHTGELFF

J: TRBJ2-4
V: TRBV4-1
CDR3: CASSHLTSGSNLAKNIQYF

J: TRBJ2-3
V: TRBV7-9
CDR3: CASSSKGPDTQYF